This T cell receptor (beta chain) emerged from a study of T cell responses to AZD1222 COVID-19 vaccine. Details on this clone: What it binds is not known.

The CDR3 consists of 11 residues. CDR1 and CDR2 from the germline V gene are SGHTA and FQGNSA. Trimming took 5 bases from V and 7 from J, leaving 7 bases between them. General study points: In the spike-specific TCR repertoire, nearly half reportedly target unmutated variant regions. Clonal diversity may have been underestimated, and the donors were mostly white British, with more females than males.

Only in-frame clones appear in the TCRdb table, and some are missing; sequencing was by immunoSEQ multiplex PCR. The sample lists over 110,000 clones, about 91% occurring once. V is TRBV7-2 and J is TRBJ2-3; D unclear. The sequence was obtained from an adult in good health. The source material was peripheral blood, sampled on day 0 of AZD1222 vaccination. This chain's CDR3 is CASSGVYTQYF. The CDR3 DNA follows: TGTGCCAGCAGCGGGGTTTATACGCAGTATTTT.